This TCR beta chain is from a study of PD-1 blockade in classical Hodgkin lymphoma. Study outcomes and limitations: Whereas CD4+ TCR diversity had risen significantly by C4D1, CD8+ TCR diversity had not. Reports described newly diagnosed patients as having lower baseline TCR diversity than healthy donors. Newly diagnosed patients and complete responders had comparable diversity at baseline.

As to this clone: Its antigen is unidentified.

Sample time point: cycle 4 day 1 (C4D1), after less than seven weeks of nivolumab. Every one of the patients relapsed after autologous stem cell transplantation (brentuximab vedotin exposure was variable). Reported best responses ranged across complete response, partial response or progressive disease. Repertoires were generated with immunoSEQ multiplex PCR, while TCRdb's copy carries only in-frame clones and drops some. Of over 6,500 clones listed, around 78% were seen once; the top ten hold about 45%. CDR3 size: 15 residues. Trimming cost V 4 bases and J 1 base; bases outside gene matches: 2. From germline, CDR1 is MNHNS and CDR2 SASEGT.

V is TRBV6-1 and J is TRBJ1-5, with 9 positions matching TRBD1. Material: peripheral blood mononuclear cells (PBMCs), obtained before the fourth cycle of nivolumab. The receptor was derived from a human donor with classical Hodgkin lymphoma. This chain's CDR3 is CASSATGGSNQPQHF. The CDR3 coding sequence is TGTGCCAGCAGTGCGACAGGGGGGAGCAATCAGCCCCAGCATTTT.